The table lists the clone carrying this TCR beta chain with a few counts. Antigen: not known. Amplification used 60 Vbeta primers and 13 Jbeta primers. Libraries were prepared by immunoSEQ multiplex PCR; TCRdb keeps only in-frame clonotypes and omits some of them. The profile shows tens of thousands of clones, nearly 80% of them singletons. The sample belongs to a study of cytomegalovirus exposure and HLA in healthy donors. General observations from the study: Links to common viral pathogens appeared, in a later analysis, for several of the most significant clusters.

Sequencing used PBMCs. The receptor was isolated from a woman aged 40-49 years in good health and CMV-seronegative.

CDR3 coding DNA: TGTGCCAGCAGGAACAGGCCCCCGAACACTGAAGCTTTCTTT. Amino acids: CASRNRPPNTEAFF. The V call is TRBV6-1, the J call TRBJ1-1; D may be TRBD1 (5 bases). The germline V and J ends were trimmed by 6 bases and 1 base, with 12 bases remaining between them. The CDR3 is 14 residues long. Germline V gives CDR1 MNHNS, CDR2 SASEGT.